This TCR beta chain was found in a study of T cell responses to AZD1222 COVID-19 vaccine. Study background: Both about-4-week and about-12-week second-dose recipients were combined.

Profiling relied on immunoSEQ multiplex PCR, and the TCRdb table lists in-frame clones only, not all of them. This table holds roughly 50,000 clones, about 74% found once. In the case of this clone: Antigen unknown.

Trimming took off 4 bases at V and 7 bases at J, with 16 bases between the two ends. Germline V lookup: CDR1 MNHNY, CDR2 SVGAGI (reference sequence). The CDR3 totals 15 residues. Study-level results: Vaccine-related CD4 TCRs covered spike, predominating at 160-218 and 743-854. Of the AZD1222 recipients, only 5 or 6 were seropositive at baseline.

The sequence came from an adult in good health. The sample here was peripheral blood, taken on day 0 of AZD1222 vaccination. The chain uses TRBV6-6 and TRBJ2-2; D could derive from TRBD1 or TRBD2 (5 bases each). In DNA form, the CDR3 reads TGTGCCAGCAGTTCCTTCGGCCCGGGGCTCGGGGAGCTGTTTTTT. Encoded protein: CASSSFGPGLGELFF.